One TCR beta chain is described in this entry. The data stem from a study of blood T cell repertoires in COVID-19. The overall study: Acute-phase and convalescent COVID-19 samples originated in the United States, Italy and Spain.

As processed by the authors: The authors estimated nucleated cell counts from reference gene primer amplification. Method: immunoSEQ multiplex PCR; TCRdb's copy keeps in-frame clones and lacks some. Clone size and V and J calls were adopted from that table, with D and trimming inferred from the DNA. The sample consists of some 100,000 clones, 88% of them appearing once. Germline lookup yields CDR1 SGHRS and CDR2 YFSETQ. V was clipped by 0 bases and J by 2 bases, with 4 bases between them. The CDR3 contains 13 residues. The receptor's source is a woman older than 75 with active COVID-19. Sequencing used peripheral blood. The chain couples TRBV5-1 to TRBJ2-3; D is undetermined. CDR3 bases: TGCGCCAGCAGCTTGGTGGCCACAGATACGCAGTATTTT. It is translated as CASSLVATDTQYF.